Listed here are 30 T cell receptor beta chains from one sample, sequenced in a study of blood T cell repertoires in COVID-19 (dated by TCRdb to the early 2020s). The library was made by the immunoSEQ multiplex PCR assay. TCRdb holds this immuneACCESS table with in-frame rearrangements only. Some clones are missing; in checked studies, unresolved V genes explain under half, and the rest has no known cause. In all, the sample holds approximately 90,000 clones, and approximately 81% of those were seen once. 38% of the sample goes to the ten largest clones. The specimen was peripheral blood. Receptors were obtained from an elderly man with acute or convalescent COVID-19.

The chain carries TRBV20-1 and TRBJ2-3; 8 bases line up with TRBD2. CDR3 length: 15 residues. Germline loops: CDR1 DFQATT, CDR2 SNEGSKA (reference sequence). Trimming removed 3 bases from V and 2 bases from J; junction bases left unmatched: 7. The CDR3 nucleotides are TGCAGTGCTAGTCCCGCTAGCGGGTTCACAGATACGCAGTATTTT. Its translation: CSASPASGFTDTQYF.

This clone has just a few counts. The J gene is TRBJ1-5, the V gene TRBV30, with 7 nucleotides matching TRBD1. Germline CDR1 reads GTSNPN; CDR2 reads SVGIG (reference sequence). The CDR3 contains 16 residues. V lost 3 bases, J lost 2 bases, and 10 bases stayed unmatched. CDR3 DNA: TGTGCCTGGAGCAAGGGGGCAGGGTTGGGCAATCAGCCCCAGCATTTT. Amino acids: CAWSKGAGLGNQPQHF.

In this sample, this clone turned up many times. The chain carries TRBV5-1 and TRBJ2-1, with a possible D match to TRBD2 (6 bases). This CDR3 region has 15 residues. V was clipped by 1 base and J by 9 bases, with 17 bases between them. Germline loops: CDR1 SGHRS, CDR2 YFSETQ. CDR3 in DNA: TGCGCCAGCAGCTTGTCGGGACTGGGGGATACTGAGCAGTTCTTC. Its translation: CASSLSGLGDTEQFF.

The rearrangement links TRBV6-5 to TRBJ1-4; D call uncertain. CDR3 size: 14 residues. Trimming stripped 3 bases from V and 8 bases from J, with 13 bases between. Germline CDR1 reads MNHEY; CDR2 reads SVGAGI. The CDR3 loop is CASSYRGAGEKLFF. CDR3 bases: TGTGCCAGCAGTTATCGGGGAGCTGGCGAAAAACTGTTTTTT.

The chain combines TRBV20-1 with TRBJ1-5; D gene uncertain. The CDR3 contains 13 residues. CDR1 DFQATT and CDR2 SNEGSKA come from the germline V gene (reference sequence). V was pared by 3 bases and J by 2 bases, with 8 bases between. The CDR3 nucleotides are TGCAGTGCTAGTCCCAGTGGCAATCAGCCCCAGCATTTT. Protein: CSASPSGNQPQHF.

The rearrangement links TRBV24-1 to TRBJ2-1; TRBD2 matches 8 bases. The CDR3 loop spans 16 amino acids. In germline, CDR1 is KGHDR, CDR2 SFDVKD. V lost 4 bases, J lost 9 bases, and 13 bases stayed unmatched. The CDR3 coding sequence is TGTGCCACCAGTGAGCCACTAGCGGAGGCCCCGGGTGAGCAGTTCTTC. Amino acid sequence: CATSEPLAEAPGEQFF.

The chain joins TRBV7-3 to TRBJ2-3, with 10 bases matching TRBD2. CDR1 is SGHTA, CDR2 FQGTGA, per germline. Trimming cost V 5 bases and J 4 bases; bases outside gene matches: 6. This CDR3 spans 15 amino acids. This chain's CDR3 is CASSKTSGLADTQYF. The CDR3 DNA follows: TGTGCCAGCAGCAAGACTAGCGGGCTGGCAGATACGCAGTATTTT.

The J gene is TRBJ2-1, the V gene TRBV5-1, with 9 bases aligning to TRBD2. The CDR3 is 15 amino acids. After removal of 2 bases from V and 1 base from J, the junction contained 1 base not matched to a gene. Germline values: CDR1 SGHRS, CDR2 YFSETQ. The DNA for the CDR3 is TGCGCCAGCAGCTTTGCGGGAGGGTCCTACAATGAGCAGTTCTTC. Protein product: CASSFAGGSYNEQFF. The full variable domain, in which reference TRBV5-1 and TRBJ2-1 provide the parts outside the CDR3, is KAGVTQTPRYLIKTRGQQVTLSCSPISGHRSVSWYQQTPGQGLQFLFEYFSETQRNKGNFPGRFSGRQFSNSRSEMNVSTLELGDSALYLCASSFAGGSYNEQFFGPGTRLTVL.

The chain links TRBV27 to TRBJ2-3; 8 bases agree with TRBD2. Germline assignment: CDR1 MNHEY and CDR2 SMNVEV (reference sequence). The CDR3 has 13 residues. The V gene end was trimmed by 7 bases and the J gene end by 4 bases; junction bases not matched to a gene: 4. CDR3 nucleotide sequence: TGTGCCAGCACCCCGGGGGGGCCAGATACGCAGTATTTT. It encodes CASTPGGPDTQYF.

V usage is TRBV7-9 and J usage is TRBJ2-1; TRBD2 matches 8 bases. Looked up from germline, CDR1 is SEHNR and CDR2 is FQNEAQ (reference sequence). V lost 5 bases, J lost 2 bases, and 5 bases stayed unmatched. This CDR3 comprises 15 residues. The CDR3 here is CASSLSGGTYNEQFF. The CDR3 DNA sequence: TGTGCCAGCAGCCTAAGCGGGGGAACCTACAATGAGCAGTTCTTC.

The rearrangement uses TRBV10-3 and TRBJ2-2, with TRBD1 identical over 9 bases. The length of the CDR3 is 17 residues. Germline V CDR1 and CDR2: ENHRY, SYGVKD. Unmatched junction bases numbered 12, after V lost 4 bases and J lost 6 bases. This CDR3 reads CAISGSPGQGSSGELFF. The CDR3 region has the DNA TGTGCCATCAGTGGCTCACCGGGACAGGGAAGTTCCGGGGAGCTGTTTTTT.

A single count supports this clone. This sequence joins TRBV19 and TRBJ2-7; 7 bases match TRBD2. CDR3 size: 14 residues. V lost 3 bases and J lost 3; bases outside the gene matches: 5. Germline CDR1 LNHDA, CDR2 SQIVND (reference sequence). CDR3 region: CASSMGAGDYEQYF. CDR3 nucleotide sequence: TGTGCCAGTAGTATGGGTGCGGGGGACTACGAGCAGTACTTC.

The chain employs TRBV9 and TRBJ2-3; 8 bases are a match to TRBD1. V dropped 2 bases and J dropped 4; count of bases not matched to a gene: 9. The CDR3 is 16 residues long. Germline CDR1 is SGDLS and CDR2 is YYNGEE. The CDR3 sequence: CASSVRGATGADTQYF. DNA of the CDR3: TGTGCCAGCAGCGTCAGGGGAGCGACAGGGGCAGATACGCAGTATTTT.

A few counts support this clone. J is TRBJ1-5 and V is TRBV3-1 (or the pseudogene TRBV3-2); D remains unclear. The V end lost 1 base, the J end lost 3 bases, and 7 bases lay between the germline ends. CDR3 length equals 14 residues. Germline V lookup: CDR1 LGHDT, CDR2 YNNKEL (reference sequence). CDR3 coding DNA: TGTGCCAGCAGCCAAGTGAGGGCCAATCAGCCCCAGCATTTT. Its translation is CASSQVRANQPQHF.

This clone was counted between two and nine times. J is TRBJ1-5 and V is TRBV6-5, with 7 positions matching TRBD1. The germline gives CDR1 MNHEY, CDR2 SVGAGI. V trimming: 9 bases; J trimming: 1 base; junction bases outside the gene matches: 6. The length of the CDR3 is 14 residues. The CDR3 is CASYRGRSNQPQHF. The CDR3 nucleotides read TGTGCCAGTTACAGGGGCCGAAGCAATCAGCCCCAGCATTTT.

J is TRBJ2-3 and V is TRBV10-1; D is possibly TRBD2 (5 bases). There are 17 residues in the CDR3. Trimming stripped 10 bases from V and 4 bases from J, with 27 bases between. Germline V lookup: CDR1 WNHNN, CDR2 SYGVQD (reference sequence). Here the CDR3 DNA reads TGCGCCACCCCCCAGACGCCGACCGGGAAGGTGGCAGATACGCAGTATTTT. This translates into CATPQTPTGKVADTQYF.

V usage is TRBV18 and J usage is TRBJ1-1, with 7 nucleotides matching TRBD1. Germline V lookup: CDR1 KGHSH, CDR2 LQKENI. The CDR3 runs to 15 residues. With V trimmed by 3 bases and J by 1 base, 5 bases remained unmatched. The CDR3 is CASSPRTGGNTEAFF. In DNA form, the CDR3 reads TGTGCCAGCTCACCGAGGACAGGAGGGAACACTGAAGCTTTCTTT.

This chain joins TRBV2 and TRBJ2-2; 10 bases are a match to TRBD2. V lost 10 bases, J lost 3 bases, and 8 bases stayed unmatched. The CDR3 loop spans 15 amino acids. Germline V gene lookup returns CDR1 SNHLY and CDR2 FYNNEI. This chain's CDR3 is CATSSGTSDTGELFF. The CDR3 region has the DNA TGTGCCACAAGCTCCGGGACTAGCGACACCGGGGAGCTGTTTTTT.

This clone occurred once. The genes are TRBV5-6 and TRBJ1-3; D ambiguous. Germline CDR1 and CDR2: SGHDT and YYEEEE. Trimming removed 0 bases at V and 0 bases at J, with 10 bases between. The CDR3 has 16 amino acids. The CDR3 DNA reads TGTGCCAGCAGCTTGGGTCTGAGAAGCTCTGGAAACACCATATATTTT. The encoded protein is CASSLGLRSSGNTIYF.

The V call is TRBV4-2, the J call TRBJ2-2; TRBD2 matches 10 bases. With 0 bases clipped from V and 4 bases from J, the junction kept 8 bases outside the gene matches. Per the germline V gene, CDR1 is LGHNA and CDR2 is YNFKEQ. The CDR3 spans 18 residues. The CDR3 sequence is CASSQELVAGGSTGELFF. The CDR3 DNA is TGTGCCAGCAGCCAAGAGCTCGTAGCGGGAGGTAGCACCGGGGAGCTGTTTTTT.

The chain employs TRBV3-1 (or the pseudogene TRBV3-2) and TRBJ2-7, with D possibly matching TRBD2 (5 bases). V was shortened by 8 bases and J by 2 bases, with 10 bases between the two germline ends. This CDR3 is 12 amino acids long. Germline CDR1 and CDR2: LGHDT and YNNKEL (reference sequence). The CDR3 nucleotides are TGTGCCAGCGCCACTAGTACCTACGAGCAGTACTTC. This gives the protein CASATSTYEQYF.

For the CDR3, the DNA is TGTGCCAGCAGCTTAGTCGGAGACCCTAACACTGAAGCTTTCTTT. Amino acids: CASSLVGDPNTEAFF. This rearrangement joins TRBV7-2 to TRBJ1-1; D gene unclear. Germline CDR1 and CDR2: SGHTA and FQGNSA. This CDR3 has 15 amino acids. With 1 base removed from V and 2 bases from J, the gap between germline ends came to 11 bases.

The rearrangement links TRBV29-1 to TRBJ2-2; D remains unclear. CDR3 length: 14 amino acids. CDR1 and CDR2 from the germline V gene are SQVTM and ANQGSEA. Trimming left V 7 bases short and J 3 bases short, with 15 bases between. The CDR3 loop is CSASRHRDTGELFF. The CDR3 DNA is TGCAGCGCAAGCCGGCACAGAGACACCGGGGAGCTGTTTTTT.

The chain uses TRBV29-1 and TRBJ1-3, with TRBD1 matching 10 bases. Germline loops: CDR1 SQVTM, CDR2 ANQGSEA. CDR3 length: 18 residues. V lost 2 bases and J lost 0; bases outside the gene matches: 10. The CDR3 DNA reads TGCAGCGTTGAAAATCGACAGGGGGCCTCGAGCTCTGGAAACACCATATATTTT. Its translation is CSVENRQGASSSGNTIYF. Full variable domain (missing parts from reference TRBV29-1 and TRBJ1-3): SAVISQKPSRDICQRGTSLTIQCQVDSQVTMMFWYRQQPGQSLTLIATANQGSEATYESGFVIDKFPISRPNLTFSTLTVSNMSPEDSSIYLCSVENRQGASSSGNTIYFGEGSWLTVV.

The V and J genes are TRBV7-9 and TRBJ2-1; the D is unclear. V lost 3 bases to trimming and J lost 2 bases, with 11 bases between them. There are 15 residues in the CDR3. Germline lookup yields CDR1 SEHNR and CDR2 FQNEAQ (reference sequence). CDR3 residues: CASSFDNWAYNEQFF. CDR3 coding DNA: TGTGCCAGCAGCTTCGACAACTGGGCCTACAATGAGCAGTTCTTC.

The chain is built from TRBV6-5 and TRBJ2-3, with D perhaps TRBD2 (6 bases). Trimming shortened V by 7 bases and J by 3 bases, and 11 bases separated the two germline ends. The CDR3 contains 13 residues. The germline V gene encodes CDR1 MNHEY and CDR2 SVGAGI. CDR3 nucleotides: TGTGCCAGCACGGAGGGAGTGACAGATACGCAGTATTTT. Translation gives CASTEGVTDTQYF.

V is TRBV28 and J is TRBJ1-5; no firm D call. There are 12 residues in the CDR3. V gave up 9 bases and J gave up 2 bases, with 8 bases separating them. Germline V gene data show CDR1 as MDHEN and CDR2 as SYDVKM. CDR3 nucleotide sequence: TGTGCCAGTAAATTAGGCAATCAGCCCCAGCATTTT. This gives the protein CASKLGNQPQHF. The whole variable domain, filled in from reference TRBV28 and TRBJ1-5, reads DVKVTQSSRYLVKRTGEKVFLECVQDMDHENMFWYRQDPGLGLRLIYFSYDVKMKEKGDIPEGYSVSREKKERFSLILESASTNQTSMYLCASKLGNQPQHFGDGTRLSIL.

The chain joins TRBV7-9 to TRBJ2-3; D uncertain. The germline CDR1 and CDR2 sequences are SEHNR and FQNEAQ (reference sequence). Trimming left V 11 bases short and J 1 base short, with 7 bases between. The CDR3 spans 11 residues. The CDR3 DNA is TGTGCCGAAACTCGCACAGATACGCAGTATTTT. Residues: CAETRTDTQYF.

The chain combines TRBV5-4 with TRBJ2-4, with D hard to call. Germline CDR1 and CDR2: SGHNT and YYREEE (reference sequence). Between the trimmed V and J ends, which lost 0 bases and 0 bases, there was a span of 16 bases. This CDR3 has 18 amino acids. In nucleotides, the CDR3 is TGTGCCAGCAGCTTGGCCGGGTCGTCGCCTATAGCCAAAAACATTCAGTACTTC. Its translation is CASSLAGSSPIAKNIQYF.

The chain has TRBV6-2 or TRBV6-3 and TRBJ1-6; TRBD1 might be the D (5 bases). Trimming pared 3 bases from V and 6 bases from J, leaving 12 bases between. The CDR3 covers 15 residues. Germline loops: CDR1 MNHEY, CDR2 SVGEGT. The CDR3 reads CASSYWQGANSPLHF. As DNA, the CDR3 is TGTGCCAGCAGTTATTGGCAGGGCGCTAATTCACCCCTCCACTTT.